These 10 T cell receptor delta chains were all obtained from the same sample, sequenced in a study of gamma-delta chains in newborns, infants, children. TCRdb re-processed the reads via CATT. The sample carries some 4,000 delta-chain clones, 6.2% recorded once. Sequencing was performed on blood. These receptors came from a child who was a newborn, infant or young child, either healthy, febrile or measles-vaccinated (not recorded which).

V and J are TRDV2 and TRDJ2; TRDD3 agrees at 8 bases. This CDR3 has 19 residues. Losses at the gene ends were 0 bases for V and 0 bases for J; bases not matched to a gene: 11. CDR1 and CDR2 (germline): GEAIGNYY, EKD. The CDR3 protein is CACDTLLGVPTALTAQLFF. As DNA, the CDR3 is TGTGCCTGTGACACCTTACTGGGGGTTCCGACTGCTTTGACAGCACAACTCTTCTTT.

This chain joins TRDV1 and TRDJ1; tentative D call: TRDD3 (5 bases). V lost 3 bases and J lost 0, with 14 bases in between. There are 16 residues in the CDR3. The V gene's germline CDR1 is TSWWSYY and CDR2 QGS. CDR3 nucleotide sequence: TGTGCTCTTGGGGAGCCCCTTGGGGTCAACACCGATAAACTCATCTTT. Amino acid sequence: CALGEPLGVNTDKLIF.

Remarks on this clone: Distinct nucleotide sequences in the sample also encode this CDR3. The CDR3 nucleotides read TGTGCCTGTGACCTACTGGGGGCAAGCTCCTGGGACACCCGACAGATGTTTTTC. Protein product: CACDLLGASSWDTRQMFF. The rearrangement uses TRDV2 and TRDJ3; 8 nucleotides agree with TRDD3. The CDR3 spans 18 residues. V lost 3 bases and J lost 0; bases outside the gene matches: 6. CDR1 and CDR2 from the germline V gene are GEAIGNYY and EKD.

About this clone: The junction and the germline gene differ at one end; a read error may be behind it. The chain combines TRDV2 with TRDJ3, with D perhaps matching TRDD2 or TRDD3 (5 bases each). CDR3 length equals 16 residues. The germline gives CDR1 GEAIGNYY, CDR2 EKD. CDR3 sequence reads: CACDPSSSWDTRRMFF. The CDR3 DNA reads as TGTGCCTGTGACCCTTCGAGCTCCTGGGACACCCGACGGATGTTTTTC.

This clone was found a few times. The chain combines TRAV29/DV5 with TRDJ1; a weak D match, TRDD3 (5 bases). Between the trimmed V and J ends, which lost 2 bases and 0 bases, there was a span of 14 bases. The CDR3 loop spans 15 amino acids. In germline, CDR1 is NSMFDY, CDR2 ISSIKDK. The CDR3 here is CAARGMQTDTDKLIF. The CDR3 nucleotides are TGTGCAGCAAGAGGGATGCAAACAGACACCGATAAACTCATCTTT.

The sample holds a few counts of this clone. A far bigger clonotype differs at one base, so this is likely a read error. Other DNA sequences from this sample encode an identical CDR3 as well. CDR3 sequence (DNA): TGTGCCTGTGACACCGTGGGGGACACAGCACAACTCTTCTTT. Amino acid sequence: CACDTVGDTAQLFF. The rearrangement joins TRDV2 to TRDJ2, with TRDD3 matching 7 bases. This CDR3 contains 14 residues. Germline assignment: CDR1 GEAIGNYY and CDR2 EKD. V trimming: 0 bases; J trimming: 5 bases; junction bases outside the gene matches: 2.

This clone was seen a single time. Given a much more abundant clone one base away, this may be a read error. The CDR3 reads CACDAVRGGPSSWDTRQMFF. The CDR3 DNA reads TGTGCCTGTGACGCCGTTCGAGGGGGACCAAGCTCCTGGGACACCCGACAGATGTTTTTC. The J gene call is TRDJ3, but no V gene call exists; TRDD3 reflects the table's D call only, with no check against the DNA. The CDR3 spans 20 residues.

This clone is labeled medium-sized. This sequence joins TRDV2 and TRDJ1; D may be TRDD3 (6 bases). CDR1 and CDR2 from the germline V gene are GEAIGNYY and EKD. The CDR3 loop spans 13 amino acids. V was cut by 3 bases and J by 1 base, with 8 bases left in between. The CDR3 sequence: CACDLLGTDKLIF. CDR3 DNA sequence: TGTGCCTGTGACCTACTGGGCACCGATAAACTCATCTTT.

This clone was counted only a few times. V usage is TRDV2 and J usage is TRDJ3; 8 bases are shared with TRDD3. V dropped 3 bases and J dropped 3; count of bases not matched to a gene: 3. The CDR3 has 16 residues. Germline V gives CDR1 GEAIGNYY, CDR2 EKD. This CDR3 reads CACDSLGDWDTRQMFF. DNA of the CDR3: TGTGCCTGTGACTCCCTGGGGGACTGGGACACCCGACAGATGTTTTTC.

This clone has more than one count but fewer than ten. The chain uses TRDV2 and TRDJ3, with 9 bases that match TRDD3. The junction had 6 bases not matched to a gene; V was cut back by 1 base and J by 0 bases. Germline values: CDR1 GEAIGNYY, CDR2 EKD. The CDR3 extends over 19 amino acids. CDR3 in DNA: TGTGCCTGTGACACGTACTGGGGGACCTTCTCCTGGGACACCCGACAGATGTTTTTC. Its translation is CACDTYWGTFSWDTRQMFF.